This entry lists 10 T cell receptor beta chains sequenced from one sample in a study of blood T cells in healthy people across ages. A J-beta primer mix and a sample-barcoded 5' primer were used in a second PCR of roughly 6 to 11 cycles. TCRdb itself ran the 5' RACE reads through MiXCR, one entry per CDR3 protein. The sample holds 600,000 to 800,000 distinct CDR3 sequences, about 21% seen once. Sequencing was performed on blood. These receptors were taken from a man aged 65 to 79 in good health.

This clonotype has a handful of counts. In DNA, the CDR3 is TGCGCCAGCAGCTCCGGGACAGGGGCTCGCAATGAAAAACTGTTTTTT. The encoded protein is CASSSGTGARNEKLFF. This chain connects TRBV5-1 to TRBJ1-4; 10 nucleotides line up with TRBD1. Trimming took 3 bases from V and 5 from J; bases not matched to a gene: 7. The CDR3 is made up of 16 amino acids. In germline, CDR1 is SGHRS, CDR2 YFSETQ.

This clonotype was seen ten or more times. The V call is TRBV1, the J call TRBJ2-5. With the DNA end fitting TRBJ2-1 better, the J assignment may be wrong. TRBV1 has pseudogene status. The CDR3 loop spans 14 amino acids. In nucleotides, the CDR3 is TGCACCAGCAGCAATCCCATTGGCGGTAATGAGCAGTTCTTC. Translating it yields CTSSNPIGGNEQFF.

There are a few counts of this clonotype. The genes are TRBV27 and TRBJ1-3; no definite D call. The CDR3 runs to 14 residues. Per the germline V gene, CDR1 is MNHEY and CDR2 is SMNVEV (reference sequence). Deletions cut 4 bases from V and 2 bases from J, with 9 bases between. This chain's CDR3 is CASSSGQPGNTIYF. In nucleotides, the CDR3 is TGTGCCAGCAGTTCTGGGCAGCCTGGAAACACCATATATTTT.

The table lists this clonotype with a few counts. The chain is built from TRBV6-6 and TRBJ1-4, with D possibly matching TRBD1 (6 bases). Between the trimmed V and J ends, which lost 6 bases and 8 bases, there was a span of 19 bases. CDR1 and CDR2 (germline): MNHNY, SVGAGI (reference sequence). This CDR3 region has 15 residues. The CDR3 region is CASSYPEGGGEKLFF. CDR3 sequence (DNA): TGTGCCAGCAGCTACCCCGAGGGGGGAGGCGAAAAACTGTTTTTT.

V usage is TRBV30 and J usage is TRBJ1-4; 8 bases are shared with TRBD1. Trimming took 5 bases from V and 7 from J; bases not matched to a gene: 6. CDR3 length equals 13 residues. The V gene's germline CDR1 is GTSNPN and CDR2 SVGIG (reference sequence). The CDR3 loop is CAWGTGGGEKLFF. The CDR3 nucleotides read TGTGCCTGGGGCACAGGGGGGGGTGAAAAACTGTTTTTT. Filled out from reference TRBV30 and TRBJ1-4, the complete variable domain reads SQTIHQWPATLVQPVGSPLSLECTVEGTSNPNLYWYRQAAGRGLQLLFYSVGIGQISSEVPQNLSASRPQDRQFILSSKKLLLSDSGFYLCAWGTGGGEKLFFGSGTQLSVL.

V and J are TRBV15 and TRBJ1-1; D is undetermined. The CDR3 consists of 15 residues. Trimming stripped 3 bases from V and 1 base from J, with 12 bases between. The germline CDR1 and CDR2 sequences are LNHNV and YYDKDF (reference sequence). CDR3 region: CATSRASGKNTEAFF. For the CDR3, the DNA is TGTGCCACCAGCAGGGCGTCGGGGAAGAACACTGAAGCTTTCTTT.

The genes are TRBV15 and TRBJ2-4; 7 positions match TRBD2. CDR1 and CDR2 (germline): LNHNV, YYDKDF (reference sequence). Trimming at V came to 1 base and at J to 1 base, leaving 10 bases not matched to a gene. This CDR3 spans 18 amino acids. The CDR3 DNA sequence: TGTGCCACCAGCAGAGGTCCAGCGGGGAGTACCGCCAAAAACATTCAGTACTTC. It is translated as CATSRGPAGSTAKNIQYF.

The chain carries TRBV4-3 and TRBJ2-7; D may be TRBD1 (8 bases). The CDR3 covers 14 residues. Looked up from germline, CDR1 is LGHNA and CDR2 is YSLEER. Trimming cost V 4 bases and J 7 bases, with 17 bases left between them. The CDR3 region has the DNA TGCGCCAGCAGCCCAGGGACAGGAGCGGGAGAGCAGTACTTC. Translated, it gives CASSPGTGAGEQYF.

The chain is built from TRBV7-8 and TRBJ2-5; 9 bases fit TRBD2. This CDR3 has 17 amino acids. V gave up 3 bases and J gave up 1 base; unmatched junction bases: 9. The V gene's germline CDR1 is SGHVS and CDR2 FQNEAQ. The CDR3 here is CASSFSAGGDGQETQYF. CDR3 DNA: TGTGCCAGCAGCTTCAGCGCGGGGGGGGATGGCCAAGAGACCCAGTACTTC.

This clonotype was observed a handful of times. The chain has TRBV20-1 and TRBJ2-1; 7 bases agree with TRBD2. J gave up 0 bases and V 4 bases, and 9 bases lay outside the gene matches. Looked up from germline, CDR1 is DFQATT and CDR2 is SNEGSKA (reference sequence). This CDR3 is 16 amino acids long. The CDR3 reads CSATISGGSSYNEQFF. CDR3 sequence (DNA): TGCAGTGCTACGATATCGGGCGGGAGCTCCTACAATGAGCAGTTCTTC.